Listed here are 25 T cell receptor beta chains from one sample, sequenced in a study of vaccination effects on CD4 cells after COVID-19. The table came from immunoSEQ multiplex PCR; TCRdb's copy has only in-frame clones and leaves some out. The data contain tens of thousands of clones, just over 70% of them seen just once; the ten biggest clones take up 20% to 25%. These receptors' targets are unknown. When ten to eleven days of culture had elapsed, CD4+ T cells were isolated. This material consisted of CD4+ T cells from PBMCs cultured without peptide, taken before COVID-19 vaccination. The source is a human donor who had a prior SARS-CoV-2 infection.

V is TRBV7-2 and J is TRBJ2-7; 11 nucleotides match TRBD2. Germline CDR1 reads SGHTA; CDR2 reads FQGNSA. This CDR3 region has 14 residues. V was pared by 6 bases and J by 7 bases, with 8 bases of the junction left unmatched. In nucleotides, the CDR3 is TGTGCCAGCAGTCTTAGCGGGGGGGCTGGTGAGCAGTACTTC. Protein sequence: CASSLSGGAGEQYF. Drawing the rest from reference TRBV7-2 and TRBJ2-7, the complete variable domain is GAGVSQSPSNKVTEKGKDVELRCDPISGHTALYWYRQSLGQGLEFLIYFQGNSAPDKSGLPSDRFSAERTGGSVSTLTIQRTQQEDSAVYLCASSLSGGAGEQYFGPGTRLTVT.

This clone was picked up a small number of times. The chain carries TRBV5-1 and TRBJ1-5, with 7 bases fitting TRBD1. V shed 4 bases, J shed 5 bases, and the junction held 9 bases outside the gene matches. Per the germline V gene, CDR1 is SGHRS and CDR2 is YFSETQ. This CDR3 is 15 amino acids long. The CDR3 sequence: CASSPGQVGDQPQHF. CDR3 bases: TGCGCCAGCAGCCCAGGACAGGTTGGGGATCAGCCCCAGCATTTT.

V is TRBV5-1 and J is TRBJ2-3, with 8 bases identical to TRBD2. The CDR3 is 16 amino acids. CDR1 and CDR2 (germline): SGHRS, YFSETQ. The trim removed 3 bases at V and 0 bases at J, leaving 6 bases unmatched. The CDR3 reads CASSSVPSGSTDTQYF. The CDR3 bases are TGCGCCAGCAGCTCGGTCCCTAGCGGGAGCACAGATACGCAGTATTTT.

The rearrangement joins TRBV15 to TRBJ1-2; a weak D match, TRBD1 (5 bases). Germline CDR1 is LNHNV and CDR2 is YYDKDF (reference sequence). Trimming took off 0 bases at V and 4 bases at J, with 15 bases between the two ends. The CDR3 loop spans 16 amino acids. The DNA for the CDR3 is TGTGCCACCAGCAGAGATGCTCGGGCAGGGCCCTATGGCTACACCTTC. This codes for CATSRDARAGPYGYTF.

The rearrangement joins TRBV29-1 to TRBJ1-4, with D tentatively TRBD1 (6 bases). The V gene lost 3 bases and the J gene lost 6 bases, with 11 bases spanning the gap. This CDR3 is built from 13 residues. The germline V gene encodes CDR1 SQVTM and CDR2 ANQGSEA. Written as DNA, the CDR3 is TGCAGCGTTGACAGGGGACCAGATGAAAAACTGTTTTTT. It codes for CSVDRGPDEKLFF. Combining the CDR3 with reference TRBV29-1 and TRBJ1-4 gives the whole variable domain SAVISQKPSRDICQRGTSLTIQCQVDSQVTMMFWYRQQPGQSLTLIATANQGSEATYESGFVIDKFPISRPNLTFSTLTVSNMSPEDSSIYLCSVDRGPDEKLFFGSGTQLSVL.

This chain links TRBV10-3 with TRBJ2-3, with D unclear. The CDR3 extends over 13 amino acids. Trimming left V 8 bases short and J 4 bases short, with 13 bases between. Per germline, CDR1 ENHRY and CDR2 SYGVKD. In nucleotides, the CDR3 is TGTGCCATCCGCGAGTCCCGGGCAGATACGCAGTATTTT. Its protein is CAIRESRADTQYF.

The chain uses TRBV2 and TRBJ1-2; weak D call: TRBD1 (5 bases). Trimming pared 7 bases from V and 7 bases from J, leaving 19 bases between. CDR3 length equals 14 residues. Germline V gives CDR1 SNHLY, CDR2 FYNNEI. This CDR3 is CASTPFRGRLGYTF. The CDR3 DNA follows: TGTGCCAGCACTCCATTCCGGGGACGCCTTGGCTACACCTTC. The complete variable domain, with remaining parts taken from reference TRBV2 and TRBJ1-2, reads EPEVTQTPSHQVTQMGQEVILRCVPISNHLYFYWYRQILGQKVEFLVSFYNNEISEKSEIFDDQFSVERPDGSNFTLKIRSTKLEDSAMYFCASTPFRGRLGYTFGSGTRLTVV.

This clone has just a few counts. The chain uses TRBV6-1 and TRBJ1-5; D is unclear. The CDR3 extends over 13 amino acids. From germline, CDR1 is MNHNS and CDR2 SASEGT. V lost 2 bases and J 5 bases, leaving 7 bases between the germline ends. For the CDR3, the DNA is TGTGCCAGCAGTGAATCCCCAGATCAGCCCCAGCATTTT. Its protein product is CASSESPDQPQHF.

CDR3 sequence: CASSQRGLLIQYF. The CDR3 nucleotides are TGTGCCAGCAGCCAGAGGGGACTCCTAATTCAGTACTTC. V is TRBV3-1 (or the pseudogene TRBV3-2) and J is TRBJ2-4, with TRBD2 as a possible D gene (6 bases). In germline, CDR1 is LGHDT, CDR2 YNNKEL (reference sequence). The CDR3 has 13 residues. V was trimmed by 3 bases and J by 10 bases, leaving 13 bases between them.

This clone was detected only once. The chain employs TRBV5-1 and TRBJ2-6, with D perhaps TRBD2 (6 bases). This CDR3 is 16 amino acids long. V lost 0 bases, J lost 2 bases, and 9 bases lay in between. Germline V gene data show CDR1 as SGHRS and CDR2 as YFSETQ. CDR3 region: CASSLVAGTGANVLTF. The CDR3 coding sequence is TGCGCCAGCAGCTTGGTGGCGGGGACTGGGGCCAACGTCCTGACTTTC.

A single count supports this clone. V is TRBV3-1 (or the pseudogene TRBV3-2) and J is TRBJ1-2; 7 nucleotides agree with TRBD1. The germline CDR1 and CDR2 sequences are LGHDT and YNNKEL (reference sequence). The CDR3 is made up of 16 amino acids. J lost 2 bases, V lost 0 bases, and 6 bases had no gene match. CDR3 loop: CASSQDSSTGNYGYTF. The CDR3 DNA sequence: TGTGCCAGCAGCCAAGACTCCTCGACAGGGAACTATGGCTACACCTTC.

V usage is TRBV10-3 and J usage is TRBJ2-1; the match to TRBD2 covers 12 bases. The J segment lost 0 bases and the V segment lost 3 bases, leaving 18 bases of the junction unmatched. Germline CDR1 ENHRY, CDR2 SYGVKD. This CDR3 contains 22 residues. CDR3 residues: CAISDVPTSGSLSLSSYNEQFF. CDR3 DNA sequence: TGTGCCATCAGTGACGTACCGACTAGCGGGAGCCTCTCTTTGAGCTCCTACAATGAGCAGTTCTTC.

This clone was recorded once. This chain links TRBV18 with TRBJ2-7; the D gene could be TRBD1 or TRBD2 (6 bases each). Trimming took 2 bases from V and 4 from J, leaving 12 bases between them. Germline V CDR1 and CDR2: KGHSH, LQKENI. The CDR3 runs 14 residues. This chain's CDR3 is CASSPRGGQYEQYF. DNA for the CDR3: TGTGCCAGCTCACCAAGAGGGGGGCAGTACGAGCAGTACTTC.

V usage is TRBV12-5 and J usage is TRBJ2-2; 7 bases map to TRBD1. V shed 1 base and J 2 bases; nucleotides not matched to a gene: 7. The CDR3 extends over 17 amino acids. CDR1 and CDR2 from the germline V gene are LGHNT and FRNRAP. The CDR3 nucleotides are TGTGCTAGTGGTTTGGGCCGGGACAGCATCAACACCGGGGAGCTGTTTTTT. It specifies CASGLGRDSINTGELFF. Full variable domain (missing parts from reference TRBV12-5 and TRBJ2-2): DARVTQTPRHKVTEMGQEVTMRCQPILGHNTVFWYRQTMMQGLELLAYFRNRAPLDDSGMPKDRFSAEMPDATLATLKIQPSEPRDSAVYFCASGLGRDSINTGELFFGEGSRLTVL.

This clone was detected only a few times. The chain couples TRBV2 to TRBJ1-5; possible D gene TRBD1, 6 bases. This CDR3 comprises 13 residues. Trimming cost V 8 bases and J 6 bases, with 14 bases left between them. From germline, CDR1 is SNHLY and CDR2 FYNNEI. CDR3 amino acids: CASVQGMSQPQHF. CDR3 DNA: TGTGCCAGCGTACAGGGTATGAGTCAGCCCCAGCATTTT. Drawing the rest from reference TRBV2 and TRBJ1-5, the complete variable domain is EPEVTQTPSHQVTQMGQEVILRCVPISNHLYFYWYRQILGQKVEFLVSFYNNEISEKSEIFDDQFSVERPDGSNFTLKIRSTKLEDSAMYFCASVQGMSQPQHFGDGTRLSIL.

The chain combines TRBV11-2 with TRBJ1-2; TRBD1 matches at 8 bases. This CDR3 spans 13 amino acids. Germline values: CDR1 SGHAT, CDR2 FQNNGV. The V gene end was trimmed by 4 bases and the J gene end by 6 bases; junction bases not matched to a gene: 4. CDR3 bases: TGTGCCAGCAGCTCCAGGGGGCCGCATGGCTACACCTTC. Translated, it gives CASSSRGPHGYTF. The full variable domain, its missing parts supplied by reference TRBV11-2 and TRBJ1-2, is EAGVAQSPRYKIIEKRQSVAFWCNPISGHATLYWYQQILGQGPKLLIQFQNNGVVDDSQLPKDRFSAERLKGVDSTLKIQPAKLEDSAVYLCASSSRGPHGYTFGSGTRLTVV.

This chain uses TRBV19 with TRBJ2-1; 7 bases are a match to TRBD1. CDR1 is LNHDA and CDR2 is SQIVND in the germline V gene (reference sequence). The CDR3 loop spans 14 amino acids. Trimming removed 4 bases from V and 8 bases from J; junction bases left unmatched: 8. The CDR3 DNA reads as TGTGCCAGTAGTAAAAACAGGGGACGTGATGAGCAGTTCTTC. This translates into CASSKNRGRDEQFF.

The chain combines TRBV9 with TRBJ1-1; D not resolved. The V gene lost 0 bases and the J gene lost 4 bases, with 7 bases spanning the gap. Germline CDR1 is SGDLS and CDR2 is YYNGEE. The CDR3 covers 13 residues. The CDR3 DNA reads TGTGCCAGCAGCGTAGCGGTGGGCACTGAAGCTTTCTTT. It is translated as CASSVAVGTEAFF. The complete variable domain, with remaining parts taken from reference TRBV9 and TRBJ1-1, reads DSGVTQTPKHLITATGQRVTLRCSPRSGDLSVYWYQQSLDQGLQFLIQYYNGEERAKGNILERFSAQQFPDLHSELNLSSLELGDSALYFCASSVAVGTEAFFGQGTRLTVV.

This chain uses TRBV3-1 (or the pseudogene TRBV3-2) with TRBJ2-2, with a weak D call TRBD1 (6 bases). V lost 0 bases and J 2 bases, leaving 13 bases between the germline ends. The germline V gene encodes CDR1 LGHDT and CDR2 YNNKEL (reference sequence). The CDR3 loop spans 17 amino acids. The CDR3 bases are TGTGCCAGCAGCCAAGAAAGGGACAATCCAAACACCGGGGAGCTGTTTTTT. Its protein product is CASSQERDNPNTGELFF.

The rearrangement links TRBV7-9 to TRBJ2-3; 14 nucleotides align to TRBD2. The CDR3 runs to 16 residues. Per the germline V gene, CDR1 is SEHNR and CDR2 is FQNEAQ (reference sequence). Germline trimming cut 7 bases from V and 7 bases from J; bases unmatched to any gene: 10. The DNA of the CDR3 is TGTGCCAGCATCAACACGGGGACTAGCGGGAGTCATACGCAGTATTTT. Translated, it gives CASINTGTSGSHTQYF.

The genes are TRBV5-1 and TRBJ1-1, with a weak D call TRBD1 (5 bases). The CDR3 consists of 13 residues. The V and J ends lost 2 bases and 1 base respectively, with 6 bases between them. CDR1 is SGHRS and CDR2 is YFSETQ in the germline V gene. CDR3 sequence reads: CASSFQGNTEAFF. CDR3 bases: TGCGCCAGCAGCTTCCAGGGGAACACTGAAGCTTTCTTT. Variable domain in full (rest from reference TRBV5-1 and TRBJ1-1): KAGVTQTPRYLIKTRGQQVTLSCSPISGHRSVSWYQQTPGQGLQFLFEYFSETQRNKGNFPGRFSGRQFSNSRSEMNVSTLELGDSALYLCASSFQGNTEAFFGQGTRLTVV.

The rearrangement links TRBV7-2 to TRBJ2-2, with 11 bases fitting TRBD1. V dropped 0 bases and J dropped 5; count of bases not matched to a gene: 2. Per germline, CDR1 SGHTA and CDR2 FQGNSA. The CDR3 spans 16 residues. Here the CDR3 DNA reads TGTGCCAGCAGCTTAGCTAGGGACAGGGGGACCGGGGAGCTGTTTTTT. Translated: CASSLARDRGTGELFF.

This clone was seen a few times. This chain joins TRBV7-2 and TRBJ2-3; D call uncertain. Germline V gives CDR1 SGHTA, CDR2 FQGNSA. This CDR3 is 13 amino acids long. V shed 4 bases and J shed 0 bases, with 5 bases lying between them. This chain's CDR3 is CASSSQSTDTQYF. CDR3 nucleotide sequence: TGTGCCAGCAGCTCGCAAAGCACAGATACGCAGTATTTT.

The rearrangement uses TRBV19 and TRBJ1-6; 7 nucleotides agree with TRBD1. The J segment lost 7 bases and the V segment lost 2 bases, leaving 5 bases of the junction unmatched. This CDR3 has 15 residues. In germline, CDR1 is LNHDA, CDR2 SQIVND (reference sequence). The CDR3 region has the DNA TGTGCCAGTAGTATAACCGGGACAGTGAATTCACCCCTCCACTTT. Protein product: CASSITGTVNSPLHF.

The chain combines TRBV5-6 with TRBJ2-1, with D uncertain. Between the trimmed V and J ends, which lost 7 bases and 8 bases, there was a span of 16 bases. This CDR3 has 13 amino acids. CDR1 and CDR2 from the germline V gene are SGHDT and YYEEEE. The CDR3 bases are TGTGCCAGCCTCTTGGCTCGGCGATATGAGCAGTTCTTC. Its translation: CASLLARRYEQFF.